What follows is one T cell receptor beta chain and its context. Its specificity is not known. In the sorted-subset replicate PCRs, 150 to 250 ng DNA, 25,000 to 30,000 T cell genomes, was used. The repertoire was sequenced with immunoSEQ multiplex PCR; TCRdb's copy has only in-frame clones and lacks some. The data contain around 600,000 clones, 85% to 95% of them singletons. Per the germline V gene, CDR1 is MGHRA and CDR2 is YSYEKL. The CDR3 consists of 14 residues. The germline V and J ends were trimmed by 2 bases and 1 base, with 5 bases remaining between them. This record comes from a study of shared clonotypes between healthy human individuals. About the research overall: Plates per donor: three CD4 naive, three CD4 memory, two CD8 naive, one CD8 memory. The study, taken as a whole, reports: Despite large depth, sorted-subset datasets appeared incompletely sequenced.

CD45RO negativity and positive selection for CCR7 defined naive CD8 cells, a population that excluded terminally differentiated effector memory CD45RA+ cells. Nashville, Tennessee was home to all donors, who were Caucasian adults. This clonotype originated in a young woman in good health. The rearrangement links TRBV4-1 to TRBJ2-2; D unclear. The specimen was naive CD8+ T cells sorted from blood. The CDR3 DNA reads TGCGCCAGCAGCCAACTCAGGAACACCGGGGAGCTGTTTTTT. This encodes CASSQLRNTGELFF.